The rows below give T cell receptor beta chains drawn from one sample of a study of cytomegalovirus exposure and HLA in healthy donors. Assay: immunoSEQ multiplex PCR; the TCRdb copy retains only in-frame clones and omits some. Of 150,000 to 200,000 clones listed, around 84% are singletons. The sequencing sample was made of PBMCs. These receptors were obtained from a woman aged 18-29 years in good health and CMV-seronegative. Each CDR3 is given with its conserved first and last residue. A D gene is named only where the DNA matches it firmly. Only some rows state a clone size, as once, few, many or a class for expanded clones.

V gene,J gene,clone size,D gene,CDR3 protein,CDR3 DNA
TRBV10-1,TRBJ1-3,few,.,CASSGQADGNTIYF,TGCGCCAGCAGTGGACAAGCAGATGGAAACACCATATATTTT
TRBV11-2,TRBJ1-2,.,TRBD1,CASSLDGQGMPYNYGYTF,TGTGCCAGCAGCTTAGACGGACAGGGGATGCCTTATAACTATGGCTACACCTTC
TRBV28,TRBJ2-7,.,.,CASSPEDAAFPFSYEQYF,TGTGCCAGCAGCCCCGAGGATGCAGCGTTCCCGTTCTCCTACGAGCAGTACTTC
TRBV7-6,TRBJ1-5,.,TRBD1,CASSAGTGVGQPQHF,TGTGCCAGCAGCGCAGGGACAGGGGTAGGTCAGCCCCAGCATTTT
TRBV6-1,TRBJ1-2,.,.,CASSVQPANYGYTF,TGTGCCAGCAGTGTACAGCCAGCTAACTATGGCTACACCTTC
TRBV4-3,TRBJ2-3,.,TRBD2,CASSQDYSGRADTQYF,TGCGCCAGCAGCCAAGATTACAGCGGGAGGGCAGATACGCAGTATTTT
TRBV4-2,TRBJ2-3,once,TRBD1,CASSQVSRDSDTQYF,TGTGCCAGCAGCCAAGTTTCCAGGGACAGTGATACGCAGTATTTT
TRBV11-2,TRBJ2-7,.,TRBD2,CASSPRTSGSTREQYF,TGTGCCAGCAGCCCGCGGACTAGCGGGAGTACCCGCGAGCAGTACTTC
TRBV6-6,TRBJ1-4,.,.,CASSYPGGPFNEKLFF,TGTGCCAGCAGTTACCCAGGAGGGCCTTTCAATGAAAAACTGTTTTTT
TRBV14,TRBJ2-5,once,.,CASSQESFGETQYF,TGTGCCAGCAGCCAAGAGAGTTTTGGAGAGACCCAGTACTTC
TRBV5-1,TRBJ1-1,.,.,CASRGGAEAFF,TGCGCCAGCAGGGGGGGGGCTGAAGCTTTCTTT
TRBV27,TRBJ1-1,.,TRBD1,CASSATPGGTEAFF,TGTGCCAGCAGTGCGACCCCAGGGGGCACTGAAGCTTTCTTT
TRBV6-5,TRBJ1-3,.,TRBD1,CASSYSQGGSGNTIYF,TGTGCCAGCAGTTACTCACAGGGGGGCTCTGGAAACACCATATATTTT
TRBV2,TRBJ1-5,.,TRBD1,CASPRQGSWNQPQHF,TGTGCCAGCCCTAGACAGGGATCTTGGAATCAGCCCCAGCATTTT